Shown below are 9 T cell receptor beta chains from a single sample sequenced in a study of sequential checkpoint blockade in melanoma. Sequencing was performed with immunoSEQ multiplex PCR; in TCRdb, only in-frame clones are kept and a portion is missing. This table holds roughly 20,000 clones, around 88% found once. As to treatment: randomized to nivolumab then ipilimumab (arm A) or the reverse (arm B). Here the sequenced sample was CD8+ T cells sorted from blood (inferred from file names), taken from a patient given nivolumab and ipilimumab in sequence. Source of these receptors: a human donor with melanoma.

The rearrangement joins TRBV27 to TRBJ2-1, with D tentatively TRBD2 (6 bases). CDR1 and CDR2 (germline): MNHEY, SMNVEV (reference sequence). The V end was cut by 2 bases, the J end by 7 bases, with 21 bases between. The CDR3 covers 17 residues. The CDR3 DNA reads TGTGCCAGCAGTTTACTCGGATCGGGCGGGACCGAAAATGAGCAGTTCTTC. Translating it yields CASSLLGSGGTENEQFF.

The chain couples TRBV9 to TRBJ1-2; tentatively, D is TRBD1 (5 bases). Trimming removed 0 bases at V and 4 bases at J, with 10 bases between. The germline V gene encodes CDR1 SGDLS and CDR2 YYNGEE. This CDR3 region has 14 residues. CDR3 loop: CASSVGRGPYGYTF. CDR3 in DNA: TGTGCCAGCAGCGTAGGTAGGGGTCCCTATGGCTACACCTTC.

V gene TRBV27 combines with J gene TRBJ2-1; possible D gene TRBD2, 6 bases. Germline-derived CDR1 and CDR2 are MNHEY and SMNVEV (reference sequence). CDR3 length: 18 amino acids. Trimming cost V 7 bases and J 9 bases, with 31 bases left between them. The CDR3 nucleotides read TGTGCCAGCAAATTACGGGACTCAAGAGCGGTGTTCCCCTTTGAGCAGTTCTTC. Protein: CASKLRDSRAVFPFEQFF.

As DNA, the CDR3 is TGTGCCAGCAGCCCGGGACTGCTACAAGAGACCCAGTACTTC. It specifies CASSPGLLQETQYF. J is TRBJ2-5 and V is TRBV7-8; perhaps TRBD2 as D (6 bases). Germline assignment: CDR1 SGHVS and CDR2 FQNEAQ. With 5 bases removed from V and 2 bases from J, the gap between germline ends came to 12 bases. The CDR3 is 14 residues long.

This sequence joins TRBV27 and TRBJ2-7, with TRBD1 matching over 9 bases. This CDR3 spans 15 amino acids. Germline loops: CDR1 MNHEY, CDR2 SMNVEV (reference sequence). J lost 5 bases, V lost 5 bases, and 10 bases had no gene match. The CDR3 region has the DNA TGTGCCAGCAGTCCCATACCGGGACAGGGCCACGAGCAGTACTTC. Amino acid sequence: CASSPIPGQGHEQYF.

The rearrangement joins TRBV5-4 to TRBJ1-1; 9 nucleotides align to TRBD1. V lost 4 bases and J lost 7; bases outside the gene matches: 11. This CDR3 has 15 residues. The V gene's germline CDR1 is SGHNT and CDR2 YYREEE (reference sequence). CDR3 coding DNA: TGTGCCAGCAGCGGAGGACAGGGGCGGACTTATGAAGCTTTCTTT. Its translation: CASSGGQGRTYEAFF.

The chain joins TRBV11-1 to TRBJ1-3, with 8 positions matching TRBD1. The CDR3 length is 15 residues. Germline V CDR1 and CDR2: SGHAT, FQDESV (reference sequence). After removal of 5 bases from V and 2 bases from J, the junction contained 5 bases not matched to a gene. Here the CDR3 reads CASSPDRGTGNTIYF. The CDR3, as DNA: TGTGCCAGCAGCCCAGACAGGGGAACTGGAAACACCATATATTTT.

The chain uses TRBV6-5 and TRBJ1-1; D gene uncertain. The V gene's germline CDR1 is MNHEY and CDR2 SVGAGI. The CDR3 sequence is 13 residues long. Trimming cost V 3 bases and J 0 bases, with 5 bases left between them. The CDR3: CASSYRLNTEAFF. DNA of the CDR3: TGTGCCAGCAGTTATCGGTTGAACACTGAAGCTTTCTTT.

This clone has only a few counts. The J gene is TRBJ2-1, the V gene TRBV30; D perhaps matches TRBD1 (5 bases). Trimming cost V 3 bases and J 4 bases, with 13 bases left between them. The CDR3 sequence is 14 residues long. Germline CDR1 and CDR2: GTSNPN and SVGIG (reference sequence). The CDR3 coding sequence is TGTGCCTGGAGACAAGGGGTTGGATACAATGAGCAGTTCTTC. Encoded protein: CAWRQGVGYNEQFF.